The rows below give T cell receptor beta chains drawn from one sample of a study of PD-1 blockade in classical Hodgkin lymphoma. The data were produced by immunoSEQ multiplex PCR, yet TCRdb's version contains in-frame clones alone and is incomplete. This repertoire shows around 60,000 clones, more than 75% found once; its top ten account for around 5.4%. This specimen was peripheral blood mononuclear cells (PBMCs), taken before the second cycle of nivolumab. The receptors originated from a human donor with classical Hodgkin lymphoma. The CDR3 runs from the conserved cysteine through the conserved F or W. Fields, in order: J gene, V gene, CDR3 length, D gene, clone size, CDR3 DNA, CDR3 protein. A D gene is named only where the DNA matches it firmly. Size is stated for part of the rows, as once, few or many counts, or as a class when the clone is expanded.

j_gene: TRBJ2-1
v_gene: TRBV5-1
len: 14
d_gene: NA
abundance: NA
CDR3nt: TGCGCCAGCAGCTTGGTCGGGACGGGGAATGAGCAGTTCTTC
CDR3aa: CASSLVGTGNEQFF

j_gene: TRBJ2-1
v_gene: TRBV4-1
len: 15
d_gene: TRBD2
abundance: once
CDR3nt: TGCGCCAGCACCTTACTAGCGGGGGGGCCGGGTGAGCAGTTCTTC
CDR3aa: CASTLLAGGPGEQFF

j_gene: TRBJ2-2
v_gene: TRBV5-1
len: 17
d_gene: NA
abundance: NA
CDR3nt: TGCGCCAGCAGCGTCGGGGGGCTTGCCGCGAACACCGGGGAGCTGTTTTTT
CDR3aa: CASSVGGLAANTGELFF

j_gene: TRBJ1-5
v_gene: TRBV5-1
len: 15
d_gene: NA
abundance: NA
CDR3nt: TGCGCCAGCAGCTTGGACAGTGGGTCGGGTCAGCCCCAGCATTTT
CDR3aa: CASSLDSGSGQPQHF

j_gene: TRBJ2-7
v_gene: TRBV5-1
len: 14
d_gene: TRBD2
abundance: NA
CDR3nt: TGCGCCAGCAGCCAACTAGCGGGGGCTGGTGAGCAGTACTTC
CDR3aa: CASSQLAGAGEQYF

j_gene: TRBJ2-1
v_gene: TRBV5-1
len: 17
d_gene: TRBD1
abundance: NA
CDR3nt: TGCGCCAGCAGCTTGGGGGGACAGGTACCAGGTCTCAATGAGCAGTTCTTC
CDR3aa: CASSLGGQVPGLNEQFF

j_gene: TRBJ1-2
v_gene: TRBV14
len: 14
d_gene: NA
abundance: NA
CDR3nt: TGTGCCAGCAGCCAATTCGGTGGTAGCGGCGGCTACACCTTC
CDR3aa: CASSQFGGSGGYTF

j_gene: TRBJ2-2
v_gene: TRBV5-1
len: 14
d_gene: NA
abundance: once
CDR3nt: TGCGCCAGCAGCTTGAGAGAGGCGGGGAGGGAGCTGTTTTTT
CDR3aa: CASSLREAGRELFF

j_gene: TRBJ2-7
v_gene: TRBV19
len: 14
d_gene: NA
abundance: NA
CDR3nt: TGTGCCAGTAGTATAAAGGCGGCAGCAGGCGAGCAGTACTTC
CDR3aa: CASSIKAAAGEQYF

j_gene: TRBJ1-1
v_gene: TRBV5-1
len: 15
d_gene: NA
abundance: NA
CDR3nt: TGCGCCAGCAGCTTCATGGCAGGGGTGAACACTGAAGCTTTCTTT
CDR3aa: CASSFMAGVNTEAFF

j_gene: TRBJ2-2
v_gene: TRBV5-1
len: 14
d_gene: TRBD1
abundance: NA
CDR3nt: TGCGCCAGCAGCGTCACAGGGGACACCGGGGAGCTGTTTTTT
CDR3aa: CASSVTGDTGELFF

j_gene: TRBJ2-1
v_gene: TRBV5-1
len: 13
d_gene: NA
abundance: NA
CDR3nt: TGCGCCAGCAGCTTGGCCGAAGAGGGTGAGCAGTTCTTC
CDR3aa: CASSLAEEGEQFF

j_gene: TRBJ2-7
v_gene: TRBV19
len: 14
d_gene: NA
abundance: NA
CDR3nt: TGTGCCAGTAACCTGGACGATCACTACTACGAGCAGTACTTC
CDR3aa: CASNLDDHYYEQYF

j_gene: TRBJ2-5
v_gene: TRBV30
len: 13
d_gene: NA
abundance: NA
CDR3nt: TGTGCCTCCTCTGGGATCGGCCAAGAGACCCAGTACTTC
CDR3aa: CASSGIGQETQYF

j_gene: TRBJ2-5
v_gene: TRBV6-6
len: 14
d_gene: TRBD2
abundance: few
CDR3nt: TGTGCCAGCAGTCCGAACCCGGGGGGAGAGACCCAGTACTTC
CDR3aa: CASSPNPGGETQYF

j_gene: TRBJ1-6
v_gene: TRBV9
len: 15
d_gene: NA
abundance: medium-sized
CDR3nt: TGTGCCAGCAGCGTAGGGCAGGGAGGAAATTCACCCCTCCACTTT
CDR3aa: CASSVGQGGNSPLHF

j_gene: TRBJ2-6
v_gene: TRBV13
len: 16
d_gene: NA
abundance: NA
CDR3nt: TGTGCCAGCAGCTTAGTAGGGGAGGCTGGGGCCAACGTCCTGACTTTC
CDR3aa: CASSLVGEAGANVLTF

j_gene: TRBJ2-5
v_gene: TRBV5-1
len: 14
d_gene: NA
abundance: NA
CDR3nt: TGCGCCAGCAGCCCCGACCATCTCCTCGAGACCCAGTACTTC
CDR3aa: CASSPDHLLETQYF

j_gene: TRBJ1-1
v_gene: TRBV29-1
len: 14
d_gene: NA
abundance: NA
CDR3nt: TGCAGCGCCCAGACAGGTACAATGAACACTGAAGCTTTCTTT
CDR3aa: CSAQTGTMNTEAFF

j_gene: TRBJ2-1
v_gene: TRBV7-8
len: 14
d_gene: TRBD2
abundance: NA
CDR3nt: TGTGCCAGCAGCTTAGCCGGGGGGAACAATGAGCAGTTCTTC
CDR3aa: CASSLAGGNNEQFF

j_gene: TRBJ2-7
v_gene: TRBV7-9
len: 14
d_gene: NA
abundance: once
CDR3nt: TGTGCCAGCCAGTCCCAGGGAAGCTCCTACGAGCAGTACTTC
CDR3aa: CASQSQGSSYEQYF

j_gene: TRBJ1-6
v_gene: TRBV5-1
len: 14
d_gene: NA
abundance: NA
CDR3nt: TGCGCCAGCAGCTTGGTACAGGCCAATTCACCCCTCCACTTT
CDR3aa: CASSLVQANSPLHF

j_gene: TRBJ2-1
v_gene: TRBV6-5
len: 16
d_gene: NA
abundance: NA
CDR3nt: TGTGCCAGCAGTTACTCGGGACTGAGCTCCTACAATGAGCAGTTCTTC
CDR3aa: CASSYSGLSSYNEQFF

j_gene: TRBJ2-5
v_gene: TRBV5-1
len: 15
d_gene: NA
abundance: NA
CDR3nt: TGCGCCAGCAGCATCCTACTGGCGGGTCGAGAGACCCAGTACTTC
CDR3aa: CASSILLAGRETQYF

j_gene: TRBJ2-5
v_gene: TRBV30
len: 12
d_gene: NA
abundance: NA
CDR3nt: TGTGCCTGGAGTAACGGACAAGAGACCCAGTACTTC
CDR3aa: CAWSNGQETQYF

j_gene: TRBJ2-7
v_gene: TRBV30
len: 15
d_gene: NA
abundance: NA
CDR3nt: TGTGCCTGGAGTGACCCGTTGGACGGGACCTACGAGCAGTACTTC
CDR3aa: CAWSDPLDGTYEQYF

j_gene: TRBJ2-7
v_gene: TRBV9
len: 14
d_gene: TRBD2
abundance: NA
CDR3nt: TGTGCCAGCAGCGCGCGGGGGAACGGCTACGAGCAGTACTTC
CDR3aa: CASSARGNGYEQYF

j_gene: TRBJ1-6
v_gene: TRBV25-1
len: 13
d_gene: NA
abundance: NA
CDR3nt: TGTGCCAGCACCGGGGGTCCCGACTCACCCCTCCACTTT
CDR3aa: CASTGGPDSPLHF

j_gene: TRBJ2-5
v_gene: TRBV29-1
len: 16
d_gene: TRBD2
abundance: NA
CDR3nt: TGCAGCGTTGCACAACCGAGCGGGGGGGCCGGGGAGACCCAGTACTTC
CDR3aa: CSVAQPSGGAGETQYF

j_gene: TRBJ1-5
v_gene: TRBV30
len: 14
d_gene: NA
abundance: NA
CDR3nt: TGTGCCTGTTCCCGAGGGGTGGGATTGCAGCCCCAGCATTTT
CDR3aa: CACSRGVGLQPQHF

j_gene: TRBJ2-3
v_gene: TRBV11-3
len: 15
d_gene: TRBD2
abundance: NA
CDR3nt: TGTGCCAGCAGCTCGGGTAGCGGGGGGCCCGATACGCAGTATTTT
CDR3aa: CASSSGSGGPDTQYF

j_gene: TRBJ2-7
v_gene: TRBV5-1
len: 14
d_gene: NA
abundance: NA
CDR3nt: TGCGCCAGCAGCCCAGCTTACGGGGGCCACGAGCAGTACTTC
CDR3aa: CASSPAYGGHEQYF

j_gene: TRBJ2-7
v_gene: TRBV7-9
len: 11
d_gene: NA
abundance: NA
CDR3nt: TGTGCCAGCAGCCCCGCCTACGAGCAGTACTTC
CDR3aa: CASSPAYEQYF

j_gene: TRBJ2-3
v_gene: TRBV2
len: 15
d_gene: TRBD2
abundance: NA
CDR3nt: TGTGCCAGCAAGGCTAGCGGGGGGTACACAGATACGCAGTATTTT
CDR3aa: CASKASGGYTDTQYF

j_gene: TRBJ1-4
v_gene: TRBV6-5
len: 14
d_gene: NA
abundance: NA
CDR3nt: TGTGCCAGCAGTCCTCGGGTGATTAATGAAAAACTGTTTTTT
CDR3aa: CASSPRVINEKLFF

j_gene: TRBJ1-1
v_gene: TRBV7-9
len: 14
d_gene: NA
abundance: NA
CDR3nt: TGTGCCAGCAGATCGGACACTTCGAACACTGAAGCTTTCTTT
CDR3aa: CASRSDTSNTEAFF

j_gene: TRBJ2-3
v_gene: TRBV15
len: 15
d_gene: NA
abundance: NA
CDR3nt: TGTGCCACCAGCAGAGAGAGGGGAGGCTCACATACGCAGTATTTT
CDR3aa: CATSRERGGSHTQYF

j_gene: TRBJ1-4
v_gene: TRBV7-9
len: 16
d_gene: NA
abundance: once
CDR3nt: TGTGCCAGCAGCCGTAAAGGCTCTCCAACTAATGAAAAACTGTTTTTT
CDR3aa: CASSRKGSPTNEKLFF

j_gene: TRBJ1-2
v_gene: TRBV6-6
len: 15
d_gene: TRBD1
abundance: NA
CDR3nt: TGTGCCAGCAGCCACCCCGGGACAGATAGTTATGGCTACACCTTC
CDR3aa: CASSHPGTDSYGYTF

j_gene: TRBJ2-1
v_gene: TRBV7-6
len: 17
d_gene: TRBD2
abundance: NA
CDR3nt: TGTGCCAGCGGACCGGGGGGAGGGAGGGGCCGGTACAATGAGCAGTTCTTC
CDR3aa: CASGPGGGRGRYNEQFF

j_gene: TRBJ2-3
v_gene: TRBV27
len: 15
d_gene: NA
abundance: once
CDR3nt: TGTGCCAGCAGTTTAAACAATCGTCTGGCAGATACGCAGTATTTT
CDR3aa: CASSLNNRLADTQYF

j_gene: TRBJ2-6
v_gene: TRBV5-6
len: 14
d_gene: NA
abundance: NA
CDR3nt: TGTGCCAGCTCAGACAGATCTGGGGCCAACGTCCTGACTTTC
CDR3aa: CASSDRSGANVLTF

j_gene: TRBJ1-2
v_gene: TRBV4-1
len: 13
d_gene: NA
abundance: NA
CDR3nt: TGCGCCAGCAGCCATCCTTCTAACTATGGCTACACCTTC
CDR3aa: CASSHPSNYGYTF

j_gene: TRBJ2-3
v_gene: TRBV2
len: 16
d_gene: TRBD2
abundance: NA
CDR3nt: TGTGCCAGCAGCGTTACTAGCGGTGGGGTCCCAGATACGCAGTATTTT
CDR3aa: CASSVTSGGVPDTQYF

j_gene: TRBJ2-2
v_gene: TRBV7-9
len: 13
d_gene: NA
abundance: NA
CDR3nt: TGTGCCAGCAGCCACTCCGGGGGCGGGGAGCTGTTTTTT
CDR3aa: CASSHSGGGELFF

j_gene: TRBJ2-3
v_gene: TRBV6-5
len: 13
d_gene: TRBD1
abundance: NA
CDR3nt: TGTGCCACCCAGGGGGCCCGCGAGGCGGCGCAGTATTTT
CDR3aa: CATQGAREAAQYF

j_gene: TRBJ2-3
v_gene: TRBV19
len: 15
d_gene: NA
abundance: few
CDR3nt: TGTGCCAGTAGTATAGGGGCAGCGGACACAGATACGCAGTATTTT
CDR3aa: CASSIGAADTDTQYF

j_gene: TRBJ2-3
v_gene: TRBV5-1
len: 13
d_gene: TRBD2
abundance: NA
CDR3nt: TGCGCCAGCAGCTTGGGGTTGGGACTATACCAGTATTTT
CDR3aa: CASSLGLGLYQYF

j_gene: TRBJ1-2
v_gene: TRBV19
len: 17
d_gene: NA
abundance: NA
CDR3nt: TGTGCCAGTAGTATCGGAAGCTCCTTGAAAGGGCGTTATGGCTACACCTTC
CDR3aa: CASSIGSSLKGRYGYTF

j_gene: TRBJ2-5
v_gene: TRBV4-1
len: 17
d_gene: TRBD1
abundance: NA
CDR3nt: TGCGCCAGCAGCCAACCGGGACAGGGAGAATTCCAAGAGACCCAGTACTTC
CDR3aa: CASSQPGQGEFQETQYF